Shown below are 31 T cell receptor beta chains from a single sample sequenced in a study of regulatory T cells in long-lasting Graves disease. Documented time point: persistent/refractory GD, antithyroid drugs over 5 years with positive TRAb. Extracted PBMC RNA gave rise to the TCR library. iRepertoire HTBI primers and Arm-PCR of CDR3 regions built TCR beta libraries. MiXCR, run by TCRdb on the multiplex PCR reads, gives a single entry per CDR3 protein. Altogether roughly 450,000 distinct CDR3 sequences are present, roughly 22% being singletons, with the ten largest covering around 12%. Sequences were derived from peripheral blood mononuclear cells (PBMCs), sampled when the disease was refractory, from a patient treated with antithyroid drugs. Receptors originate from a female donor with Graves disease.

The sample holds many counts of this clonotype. CDR3 amino acids: CASSSAGITPLEQYF. The CDR3 bases are TGTGCCAGCAGTTCGGCGGGGATTACGCCGTTAGAGCAGTACTTC. The chain recombines TRBV28 with TRBJ2-7; possibly TRBD2 for D (6 bases). CDR3 size: 15 residues. Germline V CDR1 and CDR2: MDHEN, SYDVKM. Trimming pared 4 bases from V and 7 bases from J, leaving 20 bases between.

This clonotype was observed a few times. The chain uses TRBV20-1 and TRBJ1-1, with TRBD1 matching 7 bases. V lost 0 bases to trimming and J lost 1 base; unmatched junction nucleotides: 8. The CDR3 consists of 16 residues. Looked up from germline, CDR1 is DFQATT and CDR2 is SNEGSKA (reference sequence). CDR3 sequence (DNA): TGCAGTGCTAGAGATCTCCTCGAGGGGGCGAACACTGAAGCTTTCTTT. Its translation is CSARDLLEGANTEAFF.

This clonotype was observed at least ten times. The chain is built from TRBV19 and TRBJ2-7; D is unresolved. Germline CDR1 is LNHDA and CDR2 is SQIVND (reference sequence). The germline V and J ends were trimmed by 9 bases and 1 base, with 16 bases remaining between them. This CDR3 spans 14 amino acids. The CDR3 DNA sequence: TGTGCCAGCAGTTCTAGGACGGATTCCTACGAGCAGTACTTC. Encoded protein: CASSSRTDSYEQYF. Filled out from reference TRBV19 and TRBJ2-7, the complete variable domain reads DGGITQSPKYLFRKEGQNVTLSCEQNLNHDAMYWYRQDPGQGLRLIYYSQIVNDFQKGDIAEGYSVSREKKESFPLTVTSAQKNPTAFYLCASSSRTDSYEQYFGPGTRLTVT.

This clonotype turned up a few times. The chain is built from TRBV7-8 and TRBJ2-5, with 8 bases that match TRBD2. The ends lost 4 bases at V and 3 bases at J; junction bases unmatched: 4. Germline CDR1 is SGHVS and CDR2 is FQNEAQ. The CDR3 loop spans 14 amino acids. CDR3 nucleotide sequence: TGTGCCAGCAGCTCGGAACTAGCGGAAGAGACCCAGTACTTC. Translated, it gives CASSSELAEETQYF. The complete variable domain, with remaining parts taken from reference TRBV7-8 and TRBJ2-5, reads GAGVSQSPRYKVAKRGQDVALRCDPISGHVSLFWYQQALGQGPEFLTYFQNEAQLDKSGLPSDRFFAERPEGSVSTLKIQRTQQEDSAVYLCASSSELAEETQYFGPGTRLLVL.

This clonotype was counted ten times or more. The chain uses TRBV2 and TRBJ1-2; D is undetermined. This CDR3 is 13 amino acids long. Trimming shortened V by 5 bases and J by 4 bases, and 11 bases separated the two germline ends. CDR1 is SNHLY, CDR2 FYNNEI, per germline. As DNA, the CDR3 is TGTGCCAGCAGTAGGGTAGGCCTCTATGGCTACACCTTC. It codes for CASSRVGLYGYTF. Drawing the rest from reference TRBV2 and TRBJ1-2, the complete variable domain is EPEVTQTPSHQVTQMGQEVILRCVPISNHLYFYWYRQILGQKVEFLVSFYNNEISEKSEIFDDQFSVERPDGSNFTLKIRSTKLEDSAMYFCASSRVGLYGYTFGSGTRLTVV.

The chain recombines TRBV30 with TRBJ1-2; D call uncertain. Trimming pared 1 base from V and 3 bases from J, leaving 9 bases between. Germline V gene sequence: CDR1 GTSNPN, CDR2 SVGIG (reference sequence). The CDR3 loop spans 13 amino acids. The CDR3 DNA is TGTGCCTGGAGTGAGAGGGCCGACTATGGCTACACCTTC. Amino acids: CAWSERADYGYTF.

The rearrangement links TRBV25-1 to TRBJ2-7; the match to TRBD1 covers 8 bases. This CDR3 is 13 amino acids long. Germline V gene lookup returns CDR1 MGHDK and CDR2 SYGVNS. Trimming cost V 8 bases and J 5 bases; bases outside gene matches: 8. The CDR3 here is CASGRTGIHEQYF. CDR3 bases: TGTGCCAGCGGCCGGACAGGGATCCACGAGCAGTACTTC.

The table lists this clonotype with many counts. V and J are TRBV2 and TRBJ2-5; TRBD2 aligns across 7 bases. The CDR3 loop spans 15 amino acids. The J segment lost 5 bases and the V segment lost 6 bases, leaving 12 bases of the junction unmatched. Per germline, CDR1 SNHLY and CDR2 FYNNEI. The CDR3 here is CASRFLAGDRETQYF. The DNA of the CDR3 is TGTGCCAGCAGATTTTTGGCGGGAGATCGTGAGACCCAGTACTTC.

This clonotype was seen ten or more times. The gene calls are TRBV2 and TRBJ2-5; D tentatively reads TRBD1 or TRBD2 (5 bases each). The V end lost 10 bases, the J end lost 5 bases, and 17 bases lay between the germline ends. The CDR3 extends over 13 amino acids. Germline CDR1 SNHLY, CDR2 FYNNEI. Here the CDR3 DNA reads TGTGCCACCCTAGGCCTCGAGGGGGAGACCCAGTACTTC. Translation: CATLGLEGETQYF.

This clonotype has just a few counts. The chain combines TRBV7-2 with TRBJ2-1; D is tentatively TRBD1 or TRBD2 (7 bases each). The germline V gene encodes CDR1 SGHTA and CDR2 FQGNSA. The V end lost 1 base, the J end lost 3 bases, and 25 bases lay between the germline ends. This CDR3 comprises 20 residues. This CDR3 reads CASSLGTGVIAGGRYNEQFF. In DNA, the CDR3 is TGTGCCAGCAGCTTAGGTACAGGGGTAATAGCGGGTGGACGCTACAATGAGCAGTTCTTC.

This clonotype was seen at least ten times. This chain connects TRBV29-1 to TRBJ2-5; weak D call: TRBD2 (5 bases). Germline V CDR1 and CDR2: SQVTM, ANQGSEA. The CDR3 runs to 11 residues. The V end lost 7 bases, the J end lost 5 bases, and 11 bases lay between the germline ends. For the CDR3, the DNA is TGCAGCGGAGGGCGGAAGGAGACCCAGTACTTC. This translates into CSGGRKETQYF.

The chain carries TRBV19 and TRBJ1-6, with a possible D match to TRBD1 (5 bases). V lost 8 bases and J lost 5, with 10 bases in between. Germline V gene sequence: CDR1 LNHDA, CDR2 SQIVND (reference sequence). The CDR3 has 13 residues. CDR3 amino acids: CASSQTDNSPLHF. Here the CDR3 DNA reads TGTGCCAGTTCCCAGACAGATAATTCACCCCTCCACTTT.

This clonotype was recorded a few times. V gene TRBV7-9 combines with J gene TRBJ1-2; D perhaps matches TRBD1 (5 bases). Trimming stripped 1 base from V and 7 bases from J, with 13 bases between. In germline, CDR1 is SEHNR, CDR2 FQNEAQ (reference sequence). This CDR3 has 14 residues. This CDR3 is CASSLEMGRGGYTF. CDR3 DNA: TGTGCCAGCAGCTTAGAAATGGGGCGCGGTGGCTACACCTTC. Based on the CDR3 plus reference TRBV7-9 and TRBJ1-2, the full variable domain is DTGVSQNPRHKITKRGQNVTFRCDPISEHNRLYWYRQTLGQGPEFLTYFQNEAQLEKSRLLSDRFSAERPKGSFSTLEIQRTEQGDSAMYLCASSLEMGRGGYTFGSGTRLTVV.

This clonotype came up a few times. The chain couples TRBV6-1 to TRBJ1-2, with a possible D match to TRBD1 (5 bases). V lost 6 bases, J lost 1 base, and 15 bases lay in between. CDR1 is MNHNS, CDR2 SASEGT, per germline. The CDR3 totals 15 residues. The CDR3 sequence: CASSPDRDNNYGYTF. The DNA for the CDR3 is TGTGCCAGCAGCCCCGACAGAGACAATAACTATGGCTACACCTTC.

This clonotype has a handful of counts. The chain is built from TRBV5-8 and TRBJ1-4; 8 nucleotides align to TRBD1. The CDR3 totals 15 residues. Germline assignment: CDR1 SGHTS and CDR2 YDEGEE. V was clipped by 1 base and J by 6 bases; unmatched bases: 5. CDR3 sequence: CASSLLDREDEKLFF. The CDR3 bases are TGTGCCAGCAGCTTGCTGGACAGGGAAGATGAAAAACTGTTTTTT.

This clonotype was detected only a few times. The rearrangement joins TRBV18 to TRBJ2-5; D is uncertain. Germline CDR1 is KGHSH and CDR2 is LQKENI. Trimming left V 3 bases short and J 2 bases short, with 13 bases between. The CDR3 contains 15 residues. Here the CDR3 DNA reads TGTGCCAGCTCACCGGGTTGGGCAGTACAAGAGACCCAGTACTTC. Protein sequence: CASSPGWAVQETQYF.

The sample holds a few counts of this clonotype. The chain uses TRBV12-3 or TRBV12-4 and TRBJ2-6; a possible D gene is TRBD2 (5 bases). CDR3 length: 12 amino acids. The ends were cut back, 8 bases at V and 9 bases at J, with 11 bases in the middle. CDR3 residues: CASAKADNVLTF. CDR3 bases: TGTGCCAGCGCAAAAGCGGACAACGTCCTGACTTTC.

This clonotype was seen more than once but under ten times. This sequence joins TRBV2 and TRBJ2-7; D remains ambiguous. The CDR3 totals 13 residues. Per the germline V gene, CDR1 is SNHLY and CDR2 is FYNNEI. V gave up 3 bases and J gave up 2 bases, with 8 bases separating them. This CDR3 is CASSDSRAYEQYF. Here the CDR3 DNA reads TGTGCCAGCAGTGACTCCCGAGCCTACGAGCAGTACTTC.

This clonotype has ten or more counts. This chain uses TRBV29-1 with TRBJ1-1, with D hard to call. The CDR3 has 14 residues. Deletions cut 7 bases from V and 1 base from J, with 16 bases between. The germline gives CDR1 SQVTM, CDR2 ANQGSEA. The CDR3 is CSADGRTPNTEAFF. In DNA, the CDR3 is TGCAGCGCCGACGGTCGGACCCCGAACACTGAAGCTTTCTTT.

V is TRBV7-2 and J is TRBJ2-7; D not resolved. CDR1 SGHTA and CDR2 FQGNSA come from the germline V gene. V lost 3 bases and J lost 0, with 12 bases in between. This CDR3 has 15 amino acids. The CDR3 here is CASSFDEYASYEQYF. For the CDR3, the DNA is TGTGCCAGCAGCTTCGACGAATACGCCTCCTACGAGCAGTACTTC. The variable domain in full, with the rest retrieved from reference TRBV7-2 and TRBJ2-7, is GAGVSQSPSNKVTEKGKDVELRCDPISGHTALYWYRQSLGQGLEFLIYFQGNSAPDKSGLPSDRFSAERTGGSVSTLTIQRTQQEDSAVYLCASSFDEYASYEQYFGPGTRLTVT.

CDR3 region: CASGQTRGNEQFF. DNA for the CDR3: TGTGCCAGCGGCCAAACTAGGGGCAATGAGCAGTTCTTC. The chain is built from TRBV2 and TRBJ2-5; either TRBD1 or TRBD2 may fit D (5 bases each). The J call is doubtful: the DNA matches TRBJ2-1 better. The CDR3 has 13 amino acids. Germline loops: CDR1 SNHLY, CDR2 FYNNEI.

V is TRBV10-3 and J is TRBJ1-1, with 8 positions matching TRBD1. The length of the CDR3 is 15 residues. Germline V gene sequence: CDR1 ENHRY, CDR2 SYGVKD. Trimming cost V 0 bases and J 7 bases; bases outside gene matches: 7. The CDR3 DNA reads TGTGCCATCAGTGAGTCGTATCAGGGGGCGAGTGAAGCTTTCTTT. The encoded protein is CAISESYQGASEAFF.

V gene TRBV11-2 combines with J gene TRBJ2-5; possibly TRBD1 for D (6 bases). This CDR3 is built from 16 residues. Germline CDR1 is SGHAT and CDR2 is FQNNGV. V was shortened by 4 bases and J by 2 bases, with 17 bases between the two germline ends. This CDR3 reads CASSSPGHTTQETQYF. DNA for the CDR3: TGTGCCAGCAGCTCCCCGGGACACACTACTCAAGAGACCCAGTACTTC.

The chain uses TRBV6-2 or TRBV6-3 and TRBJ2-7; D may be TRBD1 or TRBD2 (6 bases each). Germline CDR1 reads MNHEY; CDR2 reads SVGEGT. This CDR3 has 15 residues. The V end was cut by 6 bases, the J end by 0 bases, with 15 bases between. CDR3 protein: CASSRTRGLSYEQYF. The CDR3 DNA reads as TGTGCCAGCAGCCGAACCAGGGGACTCTCCTACGAGCAGTACTTC.

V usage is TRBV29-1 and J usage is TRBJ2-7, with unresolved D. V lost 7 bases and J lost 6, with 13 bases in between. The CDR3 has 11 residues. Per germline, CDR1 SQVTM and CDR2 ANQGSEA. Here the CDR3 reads CSGLVRSEQYF. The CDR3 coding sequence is TGCAGCGGCCTCGTCCGGTCCGAGCAGTACTTC.

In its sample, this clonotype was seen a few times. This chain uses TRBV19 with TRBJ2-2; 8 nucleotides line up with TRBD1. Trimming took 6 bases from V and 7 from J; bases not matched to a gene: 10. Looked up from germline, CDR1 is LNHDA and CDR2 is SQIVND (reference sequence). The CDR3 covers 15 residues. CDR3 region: CASRQIPGGIGELFF. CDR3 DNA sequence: TGTGCCAGTAGGCAGATTCCAGGGGGCATCGGGGAGCTGTTTTTT.

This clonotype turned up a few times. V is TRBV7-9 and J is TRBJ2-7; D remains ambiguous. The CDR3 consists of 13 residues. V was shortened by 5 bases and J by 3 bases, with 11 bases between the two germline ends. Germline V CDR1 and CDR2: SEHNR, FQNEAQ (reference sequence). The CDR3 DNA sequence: TGTGCCAGCAGCCGGGCCATCGACTACGAGCAGTACTTC. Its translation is CASSRAIDYEQYF.

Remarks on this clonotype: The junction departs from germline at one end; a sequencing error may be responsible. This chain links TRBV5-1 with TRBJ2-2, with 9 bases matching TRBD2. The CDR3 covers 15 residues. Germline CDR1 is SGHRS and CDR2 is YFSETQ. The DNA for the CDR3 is TGTGCCAGCAGCTTAGGCCCAGGGACTAGCAGTCGGCTGTTTTTT. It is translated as CASSLGPGTSSRLFF.

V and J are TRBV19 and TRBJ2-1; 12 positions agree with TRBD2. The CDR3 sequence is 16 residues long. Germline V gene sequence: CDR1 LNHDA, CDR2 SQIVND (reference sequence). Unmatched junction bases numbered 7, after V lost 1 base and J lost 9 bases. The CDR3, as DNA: TGTGCCAGTAGTATAGCTAGCGGGAGGGCCATGGGTGAGCAGTTCTTC. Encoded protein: CASSIASGRAMGEQFF.

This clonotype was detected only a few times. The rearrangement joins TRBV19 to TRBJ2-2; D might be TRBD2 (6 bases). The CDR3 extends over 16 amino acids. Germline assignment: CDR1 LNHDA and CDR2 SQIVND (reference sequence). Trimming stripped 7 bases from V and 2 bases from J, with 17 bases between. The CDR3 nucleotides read TGTGCCAGTACACACCGTAGCGGAGATAACACCGGGGAGCTGTTTTTT. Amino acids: CASTHRSGDNTGELFF.

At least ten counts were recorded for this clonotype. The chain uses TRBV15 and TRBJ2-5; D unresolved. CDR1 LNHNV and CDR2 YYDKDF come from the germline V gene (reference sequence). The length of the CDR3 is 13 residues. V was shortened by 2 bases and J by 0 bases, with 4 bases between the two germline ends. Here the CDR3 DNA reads TGTGCCACCAGCAGACAATACCAAGAGACCCAGTACTTC. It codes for CATSRQYQETQYF. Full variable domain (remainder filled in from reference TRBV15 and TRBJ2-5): DAMVIQNPRYQVTQFGKPVTLSCSQTLNHNVMYWYQQKSSQAPKLLFHYYDKDFNNEADTPDNFQSRRPNTSFCFLDIRSPGLGDTAMYLCATSRQYQETQYFGPGTRLLVL.